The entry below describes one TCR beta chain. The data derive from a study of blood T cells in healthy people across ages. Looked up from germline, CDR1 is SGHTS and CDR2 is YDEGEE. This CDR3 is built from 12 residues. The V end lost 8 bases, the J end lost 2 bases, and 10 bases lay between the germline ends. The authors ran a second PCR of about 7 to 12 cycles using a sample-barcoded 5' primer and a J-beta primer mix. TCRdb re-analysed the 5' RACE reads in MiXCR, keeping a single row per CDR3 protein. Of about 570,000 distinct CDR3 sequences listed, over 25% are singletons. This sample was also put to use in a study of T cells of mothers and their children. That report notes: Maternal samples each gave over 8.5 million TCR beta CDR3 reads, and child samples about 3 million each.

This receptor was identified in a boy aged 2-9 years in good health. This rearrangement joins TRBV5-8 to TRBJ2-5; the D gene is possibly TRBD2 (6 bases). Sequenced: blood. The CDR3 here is CARVAGQETQYF. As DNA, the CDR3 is TGTGCCAGGGTCGCGGGGCAAGAGACCCAGTACTTC.